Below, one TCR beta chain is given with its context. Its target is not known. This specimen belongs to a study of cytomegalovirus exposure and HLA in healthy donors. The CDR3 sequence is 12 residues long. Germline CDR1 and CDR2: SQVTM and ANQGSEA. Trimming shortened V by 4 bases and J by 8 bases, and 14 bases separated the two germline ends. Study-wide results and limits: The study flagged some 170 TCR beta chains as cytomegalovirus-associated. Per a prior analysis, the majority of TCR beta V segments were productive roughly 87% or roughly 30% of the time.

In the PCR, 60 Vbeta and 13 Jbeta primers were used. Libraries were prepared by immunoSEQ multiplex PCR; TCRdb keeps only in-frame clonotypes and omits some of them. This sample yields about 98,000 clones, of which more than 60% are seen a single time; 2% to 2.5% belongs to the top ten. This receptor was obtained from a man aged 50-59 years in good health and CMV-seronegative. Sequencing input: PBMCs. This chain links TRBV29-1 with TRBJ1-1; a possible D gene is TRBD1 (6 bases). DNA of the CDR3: TGCAGCGTTGTTCCGACAGGCTTCGAAGCTTTCTTT. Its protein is CSVVPTGFEAFF.